One sample yielded the 3 T cell receptor beta chains listed below, sequenced in a study of T cell clonality in common variable immunodeficiency. The method was immunoSEQ multiplex PCR; TCRdb's version includes in-frame clones alone and lacks a portion of them. In total the sample includes some 45,000 clones, none of them seen once. Sequencing was done on a sample of peripheral blood mononuclear cells. These receptors came from a person between 18 and 75 years old in good health.

This clone was seen many times. The junction differs from germline at one of its ends, possibly a read error. The CDR3 goes on 3 residues after the read ends, and that part is filled in from the germline J gene. V and J are TRBV4-2 and TRBJ2-7; D possibly corresponds to TRBD1 (6 bases). Germline CDR1 reads LGHNA; CDR2 reads YNFKEQ. The CDR3 totals 14 residues. CDR3 DNA (partial): TGCGCCAGCAGCCAAGCTACAGGGTCCTACGAG. It codes for CASSQATGSYE. The whole CDR3 reads CASSQATGSYEQYF.

This clone has a count of ten or more. The read ends 3 residues early relative to the CDR3; the germline J gene fills the gap. The rearrangement uses TRBV7-3 and TRBJ2-3; D is possibly TRBD2 (6 bases). Trimming pared 5 bases from V and 5 bases from J, leaving 11 bases between. Germline CDR1 is SGHTA and CDR2 is FQGTGA. This CDR3 contains 13 residues. Incomplete CDR3 DNA: TGTGCCAGCAGCCCCGGGCGGGGAGATACG. Protein product: CASSPGRGDT. The entire CDR3 protein is CASSPGRGDTQYF.

In its sample, this clone was seen many times. The read stops 3 residues short of the end of the CDR3; the missing end is completed from the germline J gene. The rearrangement uses TRBV30 and TRBJ1-2, with TRBD1 as a possible D gene (5 bases). V was trimmed by 8 bases and J by 1 base, leaving 20 bases between them. This CDR3 contains 15 residues. CDR1 is GTSNPN, CDR2 SVGIG, per germline (reference sequence). The sequenced CDR3 bases are TGTGCCGGCTCGGGGGAGGCACCTAATAACTATGGC. Translating it yields CAGSGEAPNNYG. In full, the CDR3 reads CAGSGEAPNNYGYTF.